These T cell receptor beta chains were read from a single sample in a study of radiation and T cells in renal cell carcinoma. Data came from immunoSEQ multiplex PCR; TCRdb stores just in-frame clones and leaves some out. Seen here are about 73,000 clones, around 78% observed once, and the top ten hold more than 2%. This material consisted of blood, taken from a patient whose treatment included radiotherapy and nephrectomy. The receptor set was obtained from a woman aged 60-75 years with renal cell carcinoma. CDR3s include the opening cysteine and the closing phenylalanine or tryptophan. A D gene is named only where the DNA matches it firmly. For some rows the clone size is stated as once, few or many, or as a class when expanded; others skip it.

d_call j_call v_call clone_size cdr3_aa cdr3_nt
NA TRBJ2-2 TRBV10-2 NA CASSSGTSNTGELFF TGCGCCAGCAGCTCTGGGACCTCGAACACCGGGGAGCTGTTTTTT
TRBD1 TRBJ2-7 TRBV5-6 NA CASSLYRGAAVDYDEQYF TGTGCCAGCAGCTTGTACAGGGGCGCGGCTGTCGACTACGACGAGCAGTACTTC
TRBD2 TRBJ2-3 TRBV10-1 few CASSVPSGRSDTQYF TGCGCCAGCAGTGTCCCTAGCGGGAGATCGGATACGCAGTATTTT
NA TRBJ2-5 TRBV6-1 NA CASSDWGVGETQYF TGTGCCAGCAGTGATTGGGGCGTGGGGGAGACCCAGTACTTC
TRBD2 TRBJ2-1 TRBV28 NA CASSLSTGGPKNEQFF TGTGCCAGCAGTTTATCGACGGGAGGGCCGAAGAATGAGCAGTTCTTC
NA TRBJ1-2 TRBV6-1 NA CASSDSESGPAHNYGYTF TGTGCCAGCAGTGACAGCGAGTCGGGGCCGGCCCATAACTATGGCTACACCTTC
NA TRBJ2-7 TRBV11-2 NA CASSPQNRAYYEQYF TGTGCCAGCAGCCCGCAAAACAGGGCTTACTACGAGCAGTACTTC
NA TRBJ2-1 TRBV7-3 few CASSATGGYNEQFF TGTGCCAGCAGCGCGACAGGTGGTTACAATGAGCAGTTCTTC
TRBD2 TRBJ2-2 TRBV28 NA CASRLPGLAGHTGELFF TGTGCCAGCAGACTACCGGGACTAGCGGGCCACACCGGGGAGCTGTTTTTT
NA TRBJ1-5 TRBV6-1 NA CASPGPQSNQPQHF TGTGCCAGCCCGGGACCGCAAAGCAATCAGCCCCAGCATTTT
TRBD1 TRBJ2-7 TRBV4-1 NA CASSPPPGQGFYEQYF TGCGCCAGCAGCCCTCCTCCGGGACAGGGCTTCTACGAGCAGTACTTC
TRBD1 TRBJ2-5 TRBV18 NA CASSPGTGGYETQYF TGTGCCAGCTCACCGGGGACAGGGGGCTACGAGACCCAGTACTTC
TRBD2 TRBJ2-5 TRBV15 NA CATRQSGAGGETQYF TGTGCCACCCGCCAGTCAGGGGCGGGGGGGGAGACCCAGTACTTC
NA TRBJ2-3 TRBV4-3 once CASSQALGGTDTQYF TGCGCCAGCAGCCAAGCACTGGGGGGAACGGATACGCAGTATTTT
TRBD1 TRBJ1-1 TRBV4-3 NA CASSPGTGHTEAFF TGCGCCAGCAGCCCCGGGACAGGGCACACTGAAGCTTTCTTT
TRBD1 TRBJ1-1 TRBV7-9 NA CASSFLTGGTEAFF TGTGCCAGCAGCTTCCTAACAGGGGGCACTGAAGCTTTCTTT
NA TRBJ1-4 TRBV25-1 NA CASSEFGGLFF TGTGCCAGCAGTGAATTCGGGGGGCTGTTTTTT
NA TRBJ2-3 TRBV5-4 NA CASSLGVSDTQYF TGTGCCAGCAGCTTGGGGGTAAGCGATACGCAGTATTTT
NA TRBJ1-1 TRBV10-3 NA CAISSKYEAFF TGTGCCATAAGTTCGAAATACGAAGCTTTCTTT
TRBD2 TRBJ2-1 TRBV19 NA CASTPGRVYNEQFF TGTGCCAGTACCCCAGGGAGGGTTTACAATGAGCAGTTCTTC
NA TRBJ1-1 TRBV19 NA CASIGQGRIIGPEAFF TGTGCCAGTATCGGTCAGGGTCGGATAATAGGGCCTGAAGCTTTCTTT
TRBD1 TRBJ2-7 TRBV6-1 NA CASQGDSYEQYF TGTGCCAGCCAGGGGGACTCCTACGAGCAGTACTTC
NA TRBJ2-1 TRBV4-2 NA CASSQDRGGTFSYNEQFF TGTGCCAGCAGCCAAGATAGGGGGGGTACCTTTTCCTACAATGAGCAGTTCTTC
NA TRBJ2-3 TRBV19 NA CASSIEVVTDTQYF TGTGCCAGTAGTATAGAAGTGGTTACAGATACGCAGTATTTT
NA TRBJ1-3 TRBV10-2 NA CASSVGDSGNTIYF TGCGCCAGCAGTGTAGGGGACTCTGGAAACACCATATATTTT
NA TRBJ2-7 TRBV28 NA CASSLGGGVYEQYF TGTGCCAGCAGTTTAGGTGGCGGAGTATACGAGCAGTACTTC
TRBD1 TRBJ1-1 TRBV18 NA CASSPAGTGWNTEAFF TGTGCCAGCTCACCCGCCGGGACAGGGTGGAACACTGAAGCTTTCTTT
TRBD1 TRBJ2-2 TRBV5-1 NA CASSSQGANTGELFF TGCGCCAGCAGCTCCCAGGGGGCCAACACCGGGGAGCTGTTTTTT
NA TRBJ1-1 TRBV10-3 few CAISISGRENTEAFF TGTGCCATCAGCATATCGGGACGTGAGAACACTGAAGCTTTCTTT
TRBD1 TRBJ2-7 TRBV7-9 few CASSTGTGGYEQYF TGTGCCAGCAGCACCGGGACAGGGGGCTACGAGCAGTACTTC
NA TRBJ1-1 TRBV7-9 NA CASSLMAGRNTEAFF TGTGCCAGCAGCTTAATGGCAGGGAGGAACACTGAAGCTTTCTTT
TRBD2 TRBJ2-1 TRBV19 NA CASSRGLAGGYEQFF TGTGCCAGTAGTAGAGGACTAGCGGGGGGTTATGAGCAGTTCTTC
TRBD1 TRBJ2-5 TRBV5-1 NA CASSSGTGEETQYF TGCGCCAGCAGCTCCGGGACAGGGGAAGAGACCCAGTACTTC
TRBD1 TRBJ1-5 TRBV6-6 NA CASSFEGASNQPQHF TGTGCCAGCAGTTTCGAGGGGGCGAGCAATCAGCCCCAGCATTTT
TRBD2 TRBJ2-1 TRBV19 once CASSIGGRAYNEQFF TGTGCCAGTAGTATTGGCGGGAGGGCCTACAATGAGCAGTTCTTC
TRBD1 TRBJ2-7 TRBV7-9 NA CASSSTGQGPPFTTWEQYF TGTGCCAGCAGCTCAACGGGACAGGGCCCACCTTTCACTACGTGGGAGCAGTACTTC
NA TRBJ2-2 TRBV5-4 NA CASSQYRASGELFF TGCGCCAGCAGCCAGTACAGGGCTTCCGGGGAGCTGTTTTTT
TRBD1 TRBJ1-5 TRBV5-4 NA CASSQGTGFAQPQHF TGTGCCAGCAGCCAAGGGACAGGGTTCGCTCAGCCCCAGCATTTT
NA TRBJ2-5 TRBV7-9 NA CASSLRRQGGETQYF TGTGCCAGCAGCTTAAGACGGCAGGGAGGCGAGACCCAGTACTTC
NA TRBJ1-2 TRBV25-1 NA CASSESNERFRGYTF TGTGCCAGCAGTGAATCAAACGAACGCTTTCGAGGCTACACCTTC
TRBD2 TRBJ2-7 TRBV27 NA CASSLSSGSMTEQYF TGTGCCAGCAGTTTATCGAGCGGGAGTATGACCGAGCAGTACTTC